The 10 T cell receptor beta chains in this list originate from one sample, sequenced in a study of blood T cells in healthy people across ages. Alongside a J-beta primer mix, a sample-barcoded 5' primer served in a second PCR lasting 7 to 11 cycles. TCRdb ran MiXCR on the 5' RACE reads and lists one entry per CDR3 protein. The sample records fewer than 1.5 million distinct CDR3 sequences, 35% to 45% being singletons. The sequenced sample consisted of blood. The receptors shown here come from a woman younger than 30 in good health.

V usage is TRBV21-1 and J usage is TRBJ2-3; the D segment call TRBD2 is taken from the table without a DNA check. TRBV21-1 is described as a pseudogene. CDR3 length: 16 residues. The CDR3 protein is CASSKVGWEGTDTQYF. The CDR3 bases are TGTGCCAGCAGCAAAGTTGGGTGGGAGGGCACAGATACGCAGTATTTT.

The rearrangement joins TRBV7-8 to TRBJ1-6; TRBD1 agrees at 8 bases. The junction had 6 bases not matched to a gene; V was cut back by 5 bases and J by 9 bases. Germline V gene sequence: CDR1 SGHVS, CDR2 FQNEAQ. The CDR3 is made up of 14 amino acids. Written as DNA, the CDR3 is TGTGCCAGCAGCCCGTGGACAGGGTTTTCACCCCTCCACTTT. It codes for CASSPWTGFSPLHF.

The chain links TRBV27 to TRBJ2-7; TRBD2 matches 9 bases. V was clipped by 8 bases and J by 6 bases; unmatched bases: 11. The CDR3 has 14 residues. Germline V gives CDR1 MNHEY, CDR2 SMNVEV (reference sequence). CDR3 region: CASHTLAGASEQYF. The CDR3 DNA sequence: TGTGCCAGCCATACTTTAGCGGGAGCAAGCGAGCAGTACTTC.

The J gene is TRBJ1-4, the V gene TRBV2; no clear D. CDR1 and CDR2 (germline): SNHLY, FYNNEI. Trimming removed 7 bases at V and 4 bases at J, with 10 bases between. The CDR3 spans 13 residues. The CDR3 DNA is TGTGCCAGCATGGCAGCTCTTAATGAAAAACTGTTTTTT. Its translation: CASMAALNEKLFF.

The DNA for the CDR3 is TGTGCCAGCAGCCGGGGACAGGCAGTAATAAATGAGCAGTACTTC. Translated, it gives CASSRGQAVINEQYF. The V gene is TRBV7-3, the J gene TRBJ2-5, with 8 bases identical to TRBD1. This CDR3 comprises 15 residues. Germline V gene sequence: CDR1 SGHTA, CDR2 FQGTGA. Trimming at V came to 5 bases and at J to 11 bases, leaving 16 bases not matched to a gene.

Notes on this clonotype: Mismatch with germline at one junction end may stem from a read error. The gene calls are TRBV5-4 and TRBJ2-1; 9 nucleotides align to TRBD2. The CDR3 is made up of 16 amino acids. CDR1 is SGHNT and CDR2 is YYREEE in the germline V gene (reference sequence). The CDR3 nucleotides are TGTGCCAGCAGCTTCCGGCGCGGGGGGGCCTACGATGAGCAGTTCTTC. Protein product: CASSFRRGGAYDEQFF.

This clonotype was counted a few times. The chain joins TRBV27 to TRBJ2-3; 14 nucleotides match TRBD2. CDR1 MNHEY and CDR2 SMNVEV come from the germline V gene (reference sequence). Losses at the gene ends were 6 bases for V and 6 bases for J; bases not matched to a gene: 5. This CDR3 region has 15 residues. CDR3 in DNA: TGTGCCAGCAGGTTGACTAGCGGGAGGGGTGATACGCAGTATTTT. This sequence encodes CASRLTSGRGDTQYF.

V is TRBV3-1 and J is TRBJ2-2; the D gene is possibly TRBD2 (6 bases). The CDR3 contains 17 residues. V was pared by 4 bases and J by 5 bases, with 20 bases between. Germline V gene lookup returns CDR1 LGHDT and CDR2 YNNKEL (reference sequence). In DNA, the CDR3 is TGTGCCAGCAGCCCCGCACGACCTTCTCTAGCGACCGGGGAGCTGTTTTTT. It yields the protein CASSPARPSLATGELFF.

V gene TRBV20-1 combines with J gene TRBJ2-3; TRBD2 is a possible D gene (6 bases). The CDR3 loop spans 14 amino acids. Germline CDR1 is DFQATT and CDR2 is SNEGSKA (reference sequence). The V gene lost 1 base and the J gene lost 1 base, with 9 bases spanning the gap. The DNA of the CDR3 is TGCAGTGCTAGAGCTGGCGGGGGCACAGATACGCAGTATTTT. It codes for CSARAGGGTDTQYF.

This chain uses TRBV29-1 with TRBJ2-2, with D hard to call. Germline V gene sequence: CDR1 SQVTM, CDR2 ANQGSEA. The CDR3 consists of 13 residues. The ends were cut back, 7 bases at V and 5 bases at J, with 14 bases in the middle. Here the CDR3 reads CSAGRDPTGELFF. CDR3 DNA: TGCAGCGCTGGACGAGACCCAACCGGGGAGCTGTTTTTT.